This TCR beta chain appears in the sequencing data of a study of blood T cell repertoires in COVID-19. TCRdb keeps only in-frame clones here, not all; method: immunoSEQ multiplex PCR. The data contain more than 350,000 clones, 70% to 90% of them seen just once; the ten biggest clones take up 1.4%. Only a few counts were recorded for this clone. Germline CDR1 is MDHEN and CDR2 is SYDVKM. The CDR3 covers 13 residues. The chain is built from TRBV28 and TRBJ2-2, with D possibly being TRBD1 (6 bases). The receptor was isolated from a woman under 30 who had been exposed to COVID-19. Sequencing input: PBMCs or T cells enriched from blood (not recorded which). The CDR3 region has the DNA TGTGCTCTCGGCAGGGGGAACACCGGGGAGCTGTTTTTT. This encodes CALGRGNTGELFF.